The entry below describes one TCR beta chain. Its antigen is undetermined. This is likely a read error, given that the CDR3 carries no conserved phenylalanine or tryptophan at its end. What was amplified from RNA transcripts were TCR beta CDR3 regions. With the HTBI primer set, the TCR CDR3 went through a first round of RT-PCR. MiXCR was run by TCRdb on the multiplex PCR reads, yielding one entry per CDR3 protein. The sample has roughly 100,000 distinct CDR3 sequences, about 45% seen once. Researchers barred patients who had uncontrolled infection, other autoimmune disease, pregnancy or lactation. This sample is drawn from a study of T cells in Graves' hyperthyroidism and ophthalmopathy. Findings of the study overall: Clonotypes that were expanded in thyroid above 0.001 mostly appeared in blood too.

Sequences were obtained from blood. This clonotype was sampled from a man in his forties with Graves' hyperthyroidism.

Written as DNA, the CDR3 is TGCAGCGTTGAAGGGGACGGGGAGAACACTGAAGCTTTCCTT. It translates to CSVEGDGENTEAFL. The J gene is TRBJ1-1, the V gene TRBV29-1; TRBD1 might be the D (5 bases). The CDR3 is made up of 14 amino acids. Germline assignment: CDR1 SQVTM and CDR2 ANQGSEA. V was pared by 1 base and J by 1 base, with 10 bases between.